This is a list of T cell receptor beta chains from one sample in a study of monozygotic twins with inflammatory bowel disease. TCRdb reprocessed the 5' RACE reads and stores each CDR3 protein as one record, lacking DNA. The sample data list about 350,000 distinct CDR3 sequences. The sample taken for sequencing was blood. These receptor sequences come from a human donor with ulcerative colitis or Crohn's disease, or a healthy co-twin of an affected twin (not recorded which). The CDR3 runs from the conserved cysteine through the conserved F or W.

V gene	J gene	CDR3 protein
TRBV20-1	TRBJ2-7	CSASRTGGASEQYF
TRBV28	TRBJ2-3	CASSSQTDTQYF
TRBV18	TRBJ2-2	CASLERAGELFF
TRBV20-1	TRBJ2-2	CSAPAGTNGPGELFF
TRBV9	TRBJ2-2	CASSELRDIDGELFF
TRBV20-1	TRBJ2-7	CSARSSSSYEQYF
TRBV7-9	TRBJ1-1	CASSLFGMGRNTEAFF
TRBV6-1	TRBJ2-2	CASSTLSRGKTGELFF
TRBV18	TRBJ1-2	CASSEQGDYGYTF
TRBV5-1	TRBJ2-2	CASSRGSGGELFF
TRBV1	TRBJ1-1	CTSRHLGGNGTEAFF
TRBV6-5	TRBJ2-5	CASSYTGGGGETQYF
TRBV4-1	TRBJ2-3	CASSQALAPTDTQYF
TRBV20-1	TRBJ1-1	CSARWQANTEAFF
TRBV20-1	TRBJ2-7	CSGSGVGDSSPYEQYF
TRBV10-1	TRBJ1-1	CASSESLQGTEAFF
TRBV2	TRBJ2-1	CASIGLAGYNEQFF
TRBV6-6	TRBJ1-5	CATEGQDSNQPQHF
TRBV2	TRBJ1-5	CASSERGLNQPQHF
TRBV6-1	TRBJ2-2	CASRPFGQGEGELFF
TRBV6-2/TRBV6-3	TRBJ2-7	CASTGRSSSYEQYF
TRBV28	TRBJ2-2	CASSDYLAATRTSGSPDTGELFF
TRBV20-1	TRBJ2-3	CSASRTGRDTQYF
TRBV5-1	TRBJ2-7	CASSGGTRLYEQYF
TRBV29-1	TRBJ2-3	CSVEPAGVGDTQYF
TRBV29-1	TRBJ2-3	CSVVLAGGRVDTQYF
TRBV10-3	TRBJ2-1	CAISESRRPSYNEQFF
TRBV27	TRBJ2-2	CASSLFGGTTGELFF
TRBV5-8	TRBJ1-2	CASSLTFGIYGYTF
TRBV2	TRBJ2-7	CASSDLAGWDEQYF
TRBV4-2	TRBJ1-6	CATLGGELRGLPYNSPLHF
TRBV28	TRBJ2-2	CASSLFRTGVGELFF
TRBV5-1	TRBJ2-5	CASSLALTGRDATQYF
TRBV5-1	TRBJ2-2	CASSLAGGPIGELFF
TRBV15	TRBJ2-6	CATSRGPGANVLTF
TRBV6-1	TRBJ2-1	CAIRTAVEQFF
TRBV11-2	TRBJ2-5	CASSRLRETQYF